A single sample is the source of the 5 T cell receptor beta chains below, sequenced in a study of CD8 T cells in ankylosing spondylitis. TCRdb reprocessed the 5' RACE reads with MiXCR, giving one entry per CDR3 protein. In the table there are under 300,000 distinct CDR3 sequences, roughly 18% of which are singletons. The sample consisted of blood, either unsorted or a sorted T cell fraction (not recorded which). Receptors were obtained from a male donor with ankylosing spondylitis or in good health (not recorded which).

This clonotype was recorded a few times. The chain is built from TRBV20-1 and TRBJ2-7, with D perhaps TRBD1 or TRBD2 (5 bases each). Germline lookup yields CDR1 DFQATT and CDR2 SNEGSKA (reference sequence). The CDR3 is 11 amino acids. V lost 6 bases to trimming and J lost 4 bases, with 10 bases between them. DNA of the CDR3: TGCAGTGCAAGGTGGGGGTACGAGCAGTACTTC. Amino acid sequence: CSARWGYEQYF.

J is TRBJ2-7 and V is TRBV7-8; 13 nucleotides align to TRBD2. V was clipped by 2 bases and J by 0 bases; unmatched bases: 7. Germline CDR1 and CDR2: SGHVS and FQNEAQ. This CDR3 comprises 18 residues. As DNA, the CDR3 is TGTGCCAGCAGCTTATCAACTAGCGGGAGGGCCAGCTCCTACGAGCAGTACTTC. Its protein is CASSLSTSGRASSYEQYF.

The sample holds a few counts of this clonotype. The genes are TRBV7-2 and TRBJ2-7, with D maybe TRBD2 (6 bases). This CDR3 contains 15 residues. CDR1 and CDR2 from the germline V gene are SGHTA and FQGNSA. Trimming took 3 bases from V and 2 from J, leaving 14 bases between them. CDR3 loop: CASSLGTGTPYEQYF. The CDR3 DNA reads TGTGCCAGCAGCTTGGGGACTGGTACTCCCTACGAGCAGTACTTC.

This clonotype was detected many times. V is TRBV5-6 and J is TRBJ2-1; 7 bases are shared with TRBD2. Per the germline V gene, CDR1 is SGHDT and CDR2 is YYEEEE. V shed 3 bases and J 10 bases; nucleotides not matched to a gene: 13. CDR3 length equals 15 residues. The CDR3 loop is CASSSHPGLVGEQFF. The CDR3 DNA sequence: TGTGCCAGCAGCTCCCACCCTGGACTAGTGGGGGAGCAGTTCTTC.

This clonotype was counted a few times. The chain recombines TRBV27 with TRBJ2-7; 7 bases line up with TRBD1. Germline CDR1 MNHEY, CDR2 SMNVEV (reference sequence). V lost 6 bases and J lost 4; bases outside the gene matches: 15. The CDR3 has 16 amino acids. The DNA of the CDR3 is TGTGCCAGCAGCCCCTATTCTACAGGGGTGTTATACGAGCAGTACTTC. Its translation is CASSPYSTGVLYEQYF.